The clone carrying this T cell receptor (beta chain) showed up just a few times. CDR3 length equals 15 residues. Deletions cut 5 bases from V and 5 bases from J, with 19 bases between. Germline values: CDR1 MNHEY, CDR2 SMNVEV (reference sequence). Original handling: Cell counts per sample came from amplifying reference gene primers. This table comes from immunoSEQ multiplex PCR, and its TCRdb copy is limited to in-frame clones, with some not included. V, J and clone size are those of that table, while D and trimming were read from the DNA. Counted here are approximately 73,000 clones, more than 75% occurring once; the ten biggest clones make up approximately 0.83%. This record belongs to a study of blood T cell repertoires in COVID-19.

The chain couples TRBV27 to TRBJ2-7; D is unresolved. This TCR derives from a woman in her sixties or seventies with acute or convalescent COVID-19. Sequencing was done on a sample of peripheral blood. The CDR3 loop reads CASSTLDFPKHEQYF. The CDR3 DNA follows: TGTGCCAGCAGTACCCTAGACTTCCCGAAGCACGAGCAGTACTTC.